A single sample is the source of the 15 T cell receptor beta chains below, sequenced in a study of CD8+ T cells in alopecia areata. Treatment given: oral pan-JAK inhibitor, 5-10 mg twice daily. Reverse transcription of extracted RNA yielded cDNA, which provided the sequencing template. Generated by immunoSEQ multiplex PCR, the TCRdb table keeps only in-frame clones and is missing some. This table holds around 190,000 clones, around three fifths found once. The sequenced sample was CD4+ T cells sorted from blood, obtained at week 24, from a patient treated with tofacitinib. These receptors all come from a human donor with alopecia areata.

The CDR3 region is CASSHASGATYEQYF. The CDR3 DNA sequence: TGCGCCAGCAGCCATGCGTCAGGGGCGACCTACGAGCAGTACTTC. The J gene is TRBJ2-7, the V gene TRBV4-3; TRBD1 might be the D (6 bases). Germline V gene sequence: CDR1 LGHNA, CDR2 YSLEER. The V end lost 3 bases, the J end lost 2 bases, and 14 bases lay between the germline ends. CDR3 length: 15 residues.

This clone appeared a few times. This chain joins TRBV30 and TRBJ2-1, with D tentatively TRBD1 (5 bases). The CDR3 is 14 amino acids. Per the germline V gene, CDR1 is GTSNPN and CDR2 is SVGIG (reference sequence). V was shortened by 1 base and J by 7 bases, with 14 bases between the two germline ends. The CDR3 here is CAWSGPGYRNEQFF. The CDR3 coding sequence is TGTGCCTGGAGTGGCCCAGGGTACAGGAATGAGCAGTTCTTC.

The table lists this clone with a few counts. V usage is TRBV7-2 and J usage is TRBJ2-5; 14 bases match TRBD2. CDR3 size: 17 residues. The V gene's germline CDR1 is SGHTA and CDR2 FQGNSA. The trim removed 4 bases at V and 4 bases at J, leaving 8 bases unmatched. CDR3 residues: CASSSLPGLAGVETQYF. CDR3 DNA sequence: TGTGCCAGCAGCTCCCTACCGGGACTAGCGGGGGTAGAGACCCAGTACTTC. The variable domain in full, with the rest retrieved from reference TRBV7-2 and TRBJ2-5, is GAGVSQSPSNKVTEKGKDVELRCDPISGHTALYWYRQSLGQGLEFLIYFQGNSAPDKSGLPSDRFSAERTGGSVSTLTIQRTQQEDSAVYLCASSSLPGLAGVETQYFGPGTRLLVL.

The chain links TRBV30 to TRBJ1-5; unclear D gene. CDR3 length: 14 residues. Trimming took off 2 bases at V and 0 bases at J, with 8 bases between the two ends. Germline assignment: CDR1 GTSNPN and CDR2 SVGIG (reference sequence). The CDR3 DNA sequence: TGTGCCTGGAGTCTAAGTACTAGCAATCAGCCCCAGCATTTT. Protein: CAWSLSTSNQPQHF.

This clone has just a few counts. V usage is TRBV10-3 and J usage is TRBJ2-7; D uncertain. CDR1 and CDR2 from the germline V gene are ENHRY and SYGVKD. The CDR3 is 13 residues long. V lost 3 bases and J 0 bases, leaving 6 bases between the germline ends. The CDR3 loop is CAISEEHSYEQYF. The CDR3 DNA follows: TGTGCCATCAGTGAAGAGCACTCCTACGAGCAGTACTTC.

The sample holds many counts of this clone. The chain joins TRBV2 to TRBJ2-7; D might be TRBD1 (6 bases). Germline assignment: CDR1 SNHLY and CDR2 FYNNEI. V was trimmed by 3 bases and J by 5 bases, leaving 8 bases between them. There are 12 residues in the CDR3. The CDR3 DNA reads TGTGCCAGCAGTGACAGGGGCCACGAGCAGTACTTC. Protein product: CASSDRGHEQYF.

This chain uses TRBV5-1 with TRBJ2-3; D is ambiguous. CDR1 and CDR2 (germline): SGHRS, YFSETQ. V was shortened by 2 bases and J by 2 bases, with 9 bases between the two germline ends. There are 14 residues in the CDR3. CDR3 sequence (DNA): TGCGCCAGCAGCTTCGGGCAGAACACAGATACGCAGTATTTT. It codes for CASSFGQNTDTQYF.

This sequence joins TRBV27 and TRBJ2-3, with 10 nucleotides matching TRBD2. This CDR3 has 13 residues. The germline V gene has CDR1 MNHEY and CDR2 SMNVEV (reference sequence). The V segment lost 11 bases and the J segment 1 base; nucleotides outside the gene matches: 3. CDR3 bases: TGTGCCGACGGACTAGCGGGCACAGATACGCAGTATTTT. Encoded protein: CADGLAGTDTQYF.

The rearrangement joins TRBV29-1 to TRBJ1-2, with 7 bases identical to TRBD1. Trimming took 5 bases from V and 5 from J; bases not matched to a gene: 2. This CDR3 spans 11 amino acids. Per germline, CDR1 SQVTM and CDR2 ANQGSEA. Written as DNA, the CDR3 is TGCAGCGTTCCACAGGGGTATGGCTACACCTTC. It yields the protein CSVPQGYGYTF.

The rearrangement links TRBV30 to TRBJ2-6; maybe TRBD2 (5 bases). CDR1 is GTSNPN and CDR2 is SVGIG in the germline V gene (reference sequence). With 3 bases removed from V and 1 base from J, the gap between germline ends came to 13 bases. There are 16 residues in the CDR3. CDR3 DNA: TGTGCCTGGAGCTTTGGACTTTCTTCTGGGGCCAACGTCCTGACTTTC. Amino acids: CAWSFGLSSGANVLTF. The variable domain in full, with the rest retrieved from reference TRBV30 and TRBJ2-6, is SQTIHQWPATLVQPVGSPLSLECTVEGTSNPNLYWYRQAAGRGLQLLFYSVGIGQISSEVPQNLSASRPQDRQFILSSKKLLLSDSGFYLCAWSFGLSSGANVLTFGAGSRLTVL.

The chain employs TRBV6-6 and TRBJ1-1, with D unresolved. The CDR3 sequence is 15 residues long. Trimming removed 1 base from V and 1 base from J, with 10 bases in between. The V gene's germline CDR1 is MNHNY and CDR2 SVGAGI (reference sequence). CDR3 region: CASSYWTSGNTEAFF. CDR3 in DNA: TGTGCCAGCAGTTACTGGACCTCGGGGAACACTGAAGCTTTCTTT.

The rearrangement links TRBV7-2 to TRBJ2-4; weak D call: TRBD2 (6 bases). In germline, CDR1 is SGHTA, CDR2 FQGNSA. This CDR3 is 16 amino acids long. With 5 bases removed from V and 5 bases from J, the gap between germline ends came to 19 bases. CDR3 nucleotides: TGTGCCAGCAGCAGGAGCCCAGGGACGGGGGAAAACATTCAGTACTTC. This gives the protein CASSRSPGTGENIQYF.

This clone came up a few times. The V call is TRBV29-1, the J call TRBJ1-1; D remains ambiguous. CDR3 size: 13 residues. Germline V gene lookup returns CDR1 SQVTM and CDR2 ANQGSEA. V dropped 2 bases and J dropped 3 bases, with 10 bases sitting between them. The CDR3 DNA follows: TGCAGCGTTGAAAGGAAGGGATACACTGAAGCTTTCTTT. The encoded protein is CSVERKGYTEAFF.

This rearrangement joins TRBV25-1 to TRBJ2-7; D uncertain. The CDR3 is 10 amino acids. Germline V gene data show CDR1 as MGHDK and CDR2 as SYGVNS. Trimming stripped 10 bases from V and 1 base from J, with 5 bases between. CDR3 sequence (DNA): TGTGCCACCGGATCCTACGAGCAGTACTTC. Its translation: CATGSYEQYF.

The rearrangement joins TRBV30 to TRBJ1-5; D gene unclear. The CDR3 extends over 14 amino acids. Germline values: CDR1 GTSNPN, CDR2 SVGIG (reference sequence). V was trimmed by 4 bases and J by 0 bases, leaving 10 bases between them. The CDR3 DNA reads TGTGCCTGGACCCCCGGCGGTAGCAATCAGCCCCAGCATTTT. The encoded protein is CAWTPGGSNQPQHF.